This T cell receptor (beta chain) was identified during a study of T cell repertoires in cytomegalovirus infection. Across the study: Signatures in public TCR beta sequences pointed to both CMV infection and matching HLA type.

This clonotype was counted ten times or more. Its antigen is unidentified. TCRdb independently ran MiXCR on the reads; one entry per CDR3 protein. The profile shows about 130,000 distinct CDR3 sequences, over 30% of them singletons. V lost 4 bases to trimming and J lost 7 bases; unmatched junction nucleotides: 4. The germline CDR1 and CDR2 sequences are SGHDN and FVKESK. The CDR3 is 15 residues long. The chain is built from TRBV14 and TRBJ2-1; 13 bases line up with TRBD2. The source material was CD8+ T cells from cultured PBMCs, sampled from culture after CMV antigen stimulation. The receptor was isolated from a human donor in good health (CMV status not recorded). Some clones in this sample may be carry-over from other donors' samples. The CDR3 nucleotides are TGTGCCAGCAGCCCACTAGCGGGGGGGCTAAATGAGCAGTTCTTC. This sequence encodes CASSPLAGGLNEQFF.